These 25 T cell receptor beta chains originate from one sample sequenced in a study of T cell changes during pregnancy in multiple sclerosis. Clones were read by immunoSEQ multiplex PCR, and TCRdb kept only the in-frame ones, dropping some. The sample includes tens of thousands of clones, around 92% of them seen just once. The sample in question was peripheral blood, obtained in the first trimester of pregnancy. These receptors were collected from a female donor in good health, enrolled as a control in a pregnancy study.

V is TRBV30 and J is TRBJ2-5; D unresolved. This CDR3 spans 14 amino acids. V was clipped by 2 bases and J by 2 bases, with 12 bases between them. Germline CDR1 GTSNPN, CDR2 SVGIG (reference sequence). This chain's CDR3 is CAWSPHSRQETQYF. In DNA, the CDR3 is TGTGCCTGGAGTCCCCACAGCCGTCAAGAGACCCAGTACTTC.

The chain uses TRBV19 and TRBJ2-1, with TRBD2 identical over 9 bases. The V gene end was trimmed by 9 bases and the J gene end by 7 bases; junction bases not matched to a gene: 19. The CDR3 extends over 17 amino acids. The V gene's germline CDR1 is LNHDA and CDR2 SQIVND (reference sequence). CDR3 region: CASTFSLAGALGNEQFF. In nucleotides, the CDR3 is TGTGCCAGCACCTTTTCGTTAGCGGGAGCCCTAGGGAATGAGCAGTTCTTC. The full variable domain, with the rest looked up from reference TRBV19 and TRBJ2-1, is DGGITQSPKYLFRKEGQNVTLSCEQNLNHDAMYWYRQDPGQGLRLIYYSQIVNDFQKGDIAEGYSVSREKKESFPLTVTSAQKNPTAFYLCASTFSLAGALGNEQFFGPGTRLTVL.

A single count supports this clone. The chain employs TRBV27 and TRBJ1-1, with D perhaps TRBD1 (5 bases). The CDR3 runs 13 residues. Germline CDR1 reads MNHEY; CDR2 reads SMNVEV (reference sequence). V gave up 7 bases and J gave up 4 bases, with 13 bases separating them. The CDR3 is CASTQAGVTEAFF. The CDR3 region has the DNA TGTGCCAGCACCCAGGCGGGGGTCACTGAAGCTTTCTTT.

The chain recombines TRBV6-1 with TRBJ2-4, with a tentative D call TRBD1 (6 bases). The V end lost 3 bases, the J end lost 7 bases, and 13 bases lay between the germline ends. The CDR3 is 14 residues long. Germline V gives CDR1 MNHNS, CDR2 SASEGT. The CDR3: CASSDWGPENIQYF. CDR3 coding DNA: TGTGCCAGCAGTGATTGGGGGCCGGAGAACATTCAGTACTTC.

The V and J genes are TRBV27 and TRBJ1-5, with 8 nucleotides matching TRBD1. Germline trimming cut 2 bases from V and 4 bases from J; bases unmatched to any gene: 1. Germline V gene sequence: CDR1 MNHEY, CDR2 SMNVEV (reference sequence). CDR3 length: 14 residues. The DNA of the CDR3 is TGTGCCAGCAGTTTACAGGGGGCTAATCAGCCCCAGCATTTT. Translation gives CASSLQGANQPQHF.

This sequence joins TRBV7-9 and TRBJ2-6; 7 bases are a match to TRBD1. The CDR3 extends over 17 amino acids. From germline, CDR1 is SEHNR and CDR2 FQNEAQ (reference sequence). J was trimmed by 4 bases and V by 5 bases; bases with no gene match: 11. The CDR3 DNA follows: TGTGCCAGCAGCCCGACAGGGTCCTTCTTAGGGGCCAACGTCCTGACTTTC. This codes for CASSPTGSFLGANVLTF. The full variable domain, with the rest looked up from reference TRBV7-9 and TRBJ2-6, is DTGVSQNPRHKITKRGQNVTFRCDPISEHNRLYWYRQTLGQGPEFLTYFQNEAQLEKSRLLSDRFSAERPKGSFSTLEIQRTEQGDSAMYLCASSPTGSFLGANVLTFGAGSRLTVL.

The chain uses TRBV7-2 and TRBJ2-2; 16 nucleotides match TRBD2. V gave up 5 bases and J gave up 1 base; unmatched junction bases: 7. The CDR3 spans 19 residues. Germline lookup yields CDR1 SGHTA and CDR2 FQGNSA. In DNA, the CDR3 is TGTGCCAGCAGCATATGGGGACTAGCGGGGGGGAAGAACACCGGGGAGCTGTTTTTT. It specifies CASSIWGLAGGKNTGELFF.

There are a few counts of this clone. Here the CDR3 reads CASSYLQGFSYGYTF. The CDR3 DNA follows: TGTGCCAGCAGTTACTTACAGGGTTTCTCCTATGGCTACACCTTC. The V call is TRBV6-5, the J call TRBJ1-2, with a tentative D call TRBD1 (6 bases). The germline gives CDR1 MNHEY, CDR2 SVGAGI. Trimming took off 1 base at V and 4 bases at J, with 13 bases between the two ends. The CDR3 spans 15 residues.

This clone was seen just once. The chain uses TRBV4-2 and TRBJ2-7, with D possibly matching TRBD2 (5 bases). Germline-derived CDR1 and CDR2 are LGHNA and YNFKEQ. The CDR3 covers 13 residues. V was cut by 4 bases and J by 5 bases, with 12 bases left in between. CDR3 region: CASSRPGKDEQYF. DNA of the CDR3: TGTGCCAGCAGCCGACCCGGGAAAGACGAGCAGTACTTC.

V is TRBV30 and J is TRBJ1-1; D is unclear. The CDR3 length is 13 residues. V lost 4 bases and J 4 bases, leaving 13 bases between the germline ends. Germline loops: CDR1 GTSNPN, CDR2 SVGIG (reference sequence). CDR3 nucleotide sequence: TGTGCCTGGAAGTTATCAAGAGGCACTGAAGCTTTCTTT. It is translated as CAWKLSRGTEAFF.

The CDR3 DNA follows: TGTGCCAGCAGCCAAGGTAATGAGGGGGAGACTTTCTTT. This translates into CASSQGNEGETFF. The gene calls are TRBV16 and TRBJ1-1; TRBD1 is a possible D gene (6 bases). Trimming took off 2 bases at V and 12 bases at J, with 16 bases between the two ends. This CDR3 has 13 amino acids. Germline V gene data show CDR1 as KGHSY and CDR2 as FQNENV.

This chain uses TRBV5-8 with TRBJ1-5; D gene unclear. The germline CDR1 and CDR2 sequences are SGHTS and YDEGEE. V was trimmed by 1 base and J by 0 bases, leaving 11 bases between them. CDR3 length: 16 amino acids. CDR3 DNA sequence: TGTGCCAGCAGCTTGTCCAACACTAATAGCAATCAGCCCCAGCATTTT. Its protein is CASSLSNTNSNQPQHF.

This clone was observed a single time. The chain has TRBV5-1 and TRBJ1-2, with 9 bases fitting TRBD1. Germline CDR1 is SGHRS and CDR2 is YFSETQ. J was trimmed by 6 bases and V by 3 bases; bases with no gene match: 9. CDR3 length equals 15 residues. CDR3 coding DNA: TGCGCCAGCAGCTCTCGTCCCGGGACAGGGAATGGCTACACCTTC. This translates into CASSSRPGTGNGYTF.

The V and J genes are TRBV7-2 and TRBJ2-4; TRBD2 agrees at 14 bases. CDR1 and CDR2 (germline): SGHTA, FQGNSA. CDR3 length: 18 amino acids. With V trimmed by 5 bases and J by 0 bases, 6 bases remained unmatched. CDR3 residues: CASSKTSGGASAKNIQYF. As DNA, the CDR3 is TGTGCCAGCAGCAAGACTAGCGGGGGGGCCTCAGCCAAAAACATTCAGTACTTC.

This chain joins TRBV5-5 and TRBJ1-6, with D hard to call. The CDR3 is 18 residues long. V shed 4 bases and J shed 0 bases, with 17 bases lying between them. CDR1 SGHKS and CDR2 YYEKEE come from the germline V gene (reference sequence). Written as DNA, the CDR3 is TGTGCCAGCAGCCCTCCTTGGCGGCGGAACTCCTATAATTCACCCCTCCACTTT. This translates into CASSPPWRRNSYNSPLHF. The full variable domain, in which reference TRBV5-5 and TRBJ1-6 provide the parts outside the CDR3, is DAGVTQSPTHLIKTRGQQVTLRCSPISGHKSVSWYQQVLGQGPQFIFQYYEKEERGRGNFPDRFSARQFPNYSSELNVNALLLGDSALYLCASSPPWRRNSYNSPLHFGNGTRLTVT.

The chain employs TRBV30 and TRBJ2-3; 9 nucleotides match TRBD2. J gave up 2 bases and V 0 bases, and 3 bases lay outside the gene matches. The CDR3 consists of 15 residues. Germline V CDR1 and CDR2: GTSNPN, SVGIG (reference sequence). CDR3 region: CAWSVLAGPTDTQYF. For the CDR3, the DNA is TGTGCCTGGAGTGTACTAGCGGGTCCCACAGATACGCAGTATTTT.

This rearrangement joins TRBV9 to TRBJ2-5; 10 bases match TRBD2. Losses at the gene ends were 4 bases for V and 2 bases for J; bases not matched to a gene: 5. The CDR3 spans 15 residues. In germline, CDR1 is SGDLS, CDR2 YYNGEE. CDR3 protein: CASSPLAGAQETQYF. The CDR3 DNA reads TGTGCCAGCAGCCCCCTAGCGGGAGCACAAGAGACCCAGTACTTC.

This chain joins TRBV29-1 and TRBJ2-2, with D perhaps TRBD2 (6 bases). Germline values: CDR1 SQVTM, CDR2 ANQGSEA. Trimming cost V 1 base and J 4 bases, with 7 bases left between them. The CDR3 contains 13 residues. CDR3 sequence: CSVEGDFTGELFF. CDR3 DNA sequence: TGCAGCGTTGAAGGGGACTTCACCGGGGAGCTGTTTTTT.

The genes are TRBV27 and TRBJ1-2, with 8 bases fitting TRBD1. The ends lost 5 bases at V and 8 bases at J; junction bases unmatched: 13. CDR1 and CDR2 from the germline V gene are MNHEY and SMNVEV (reference sequence). The CDR3 loop spans 15 amino acids. For the CDR3, the DNA is TGTGCCAGCAGTCCGGGACAGGATGGGCTTGGGGGCTACACCTTC. It codes for CASSPGQDGLGGYTF.

The chain couples TRBV11-3 to TRBJ2-3; 8 bases fit TRBD2. The CDR3 length is 16 residues. CDR1 and CDR2 from the germline V gene are SGHNT and YENEEA. Unmatched junction bases numbered 7, after V lost 3 bases and J lost 2 bases. CDR3 coding DNA: TGTGCCAGCAGCTTGAAGCGGGGGTTGGACACAGATACGCAGTATTTT. Translating it yields CASSLKRGLDTDTQYF.

V is TRBV27 and J is TRBJ1-2; 7 nucleotides line up with TRBD1. Per germline, CDR1 MNHEY and CDR2 SMNVEV (reference sequence). This CDR3 comprises 13 residues. With V trimmed by 6 bases and J by 4 bases, 5 bases remained unmatched. The CDR3: CASSMGQIYGYTF. The CDR3 DNA is TGTGCCAGCAGCATGGGACAGATCTATGGCTACACCTTC.

V usage is TRBV7-9 and J usage is TRBJ2-1; D might be TRBD1 (6 bases). The CDR3 is made up of 14 amino acids. V dropped 3 bases and J dropped 7 bases, with 13 bases sitting between them. In germline, CDR1 is SEHNR, CDR2 FQNEAQ (reference sequence). The CDR3 protein is CASSLTDGQNEQFF. The CDR3 nucleotides are TGTGCCAGCAGCTTGACAGACGGACAGAATGAGCAGTTCTTC. The entire variable domain, with the rest obtained from reference TRBV7-9 and TRBJ2-1, is as follows: DTGVSQNPRHKITKRGQNVTFRCDPISEHNRLYWYRQTLGQGPEFLTYFQNEAQLEKSRLLSDRFSAERPKGSFSTLEIQRTEQGDSAMYLCASSLTDGQNEQFFGPGTRLTVL.

The rearrangement links TRBV10-1 to TRBJ2-3; TRBD2 might be the D (6 bases). This CDR3 is built from 13 residues. V shed 3 bases and J shed 10 bases, with 14 bases lying between them. Germline assignment: CDR1 WNHNN and CDR2 SYGVQD (reference sequence). In DNA, the CDR3 is TGCGCCAGCAGTGAAGGCGGGGTGGATCCGCAGTATTTT. Protein product: CASSEGGVDPQYF.

The V and J genes are TRBV7-2 and TRBJ2-5; 7 positions match TRBD1. This CDR3 region has 16 residues. CDR1 and CDR2 from the germline V gene are SGHTA and FQGNSA. V shed 5 bases, J shed 5 bases, and the junction held 14 bases outside the gene matches. CDR3 in amino acids: CASSGPRDRLMETQYF. For the CDR3, the DNA is TGTGCCAGCAGCGGGCCCCGGGACAGACTTATGGAGACCCAGTACTTC.

The gene calls are TRBV9 and TRBJ2-3, with TRBD2 matching over 14 bases. The CDR3 extends over 17 amino acids. V lost 3 bases, J lost 4 bases, and 7 bases stayed unmatched. CDR1 and CDR2 from the germline V gene are SGDLS and YYNGEE. In DNA, the CDR3 is TGTGCCAGCAGCGCCGGGACTAGCGGGAGATACGCAGATACGCAGTATTTT. Its translation is CASSAGTSGRYADTQYF.